These 20 T cell receptor beta chains came from one sample sequenced in a study of T cells expressing NK-cell markers. One entry per CDR3 protein, without DNA, is what TCRdb gives after re-calling the 5' RACE reads. This repertoire includes about 260,000 distinct CDR3 sequences. Material: blood T cells: a sorted CD56 or NKG2C T cell subset, CD4+ or CD8+ T cells, or bulk PBMC T cells (not recorded which). The origin of the receptors is a man younger than 30 in good health.

The chain uses TRBV6-5 and TRBJ2-2. This CDR3 comprises 16 residues. Per germline, CDR1 MNHEY and CDR2 SVGAGI. The CDR3 spells CASSYVRTDNTGELFF.

The chain joins TRBV12-3 or TRBV12-4 to TRBJ1-6; the D call of TRBD1 rests on TCRdb alone, since no DNA is present to check it. This CDR3 has 14 residues. The CDR3 is CASSPGRGVSPLHF.

The chain joins TRBV20-1 to TRBJ2-3; the D call of TRBD1 rests on TCRdb alone, since no DNA is present to check it. The length of the CDR3 is 14 residues. CDR1 and CDR2 (germline): DFQATT, SNEGSKA (reference sequence). CDR3 region: CSASVPRGTDTQYF.

The chain has TRBV11-2 and TRBJ2-3; TCRdb lists TRBD2, though no DNA is available to test this call. Germline CDR1 and CDR2: SGHAT and FQNNGV. CDR3 size: 16 residues. The CDR3: CASSHRRGVRTDTQYF.

J is TRBJ2-1 and V is TRBV20-1; TCRdb's assignment of TRBD1 cannot be checked, as there is no DNA. The CDR3 has 15 amino acids. Germline CDR1 DFQATT, CDR2 SNEGSKA (reference sequence). The CDR3 sequence is CSARVLRGQADEQFF.

The CDR3: CASSVEGGGPQHF. This sequence joins TRBV9 and TRBJ1-5. The germline V gene has CDR1 SGDLS and CDR2 YYNGEE. This CDR3 has 13 residues.

The chain recombines TRBV11-2 with TRBJ1-4; TCRdb names TRBD1, which stays unverified in the absence of DNA. Germline V gene data show CDR1 as SGHAT and CDR2 as FQNNGV. This CDR3 region has 18 residues. The CDR3 is CASSLVDRGLRSREKLFF.

The chain employs TRBV29-1 and TRBJ2-5. The V gene's germline CDR1 is SQVTM and CDR2 ANQGSEA. The CDR3 covers 12 residues. CDR3 amino acids: CSTTKGQETQYF.

The gene calls are TRBV29-1 and TRBJ2-7; TCRdb proposes TRBD2, but this gene call is untestable without DNA. Looked up from germline, CDR1 is SQVTM and CDR2 is ANQGSEA. The CDR3 extends over 13 amino acids. This CDR3 reads CSAGDLGRGEQYF.

The J gene is TRBJ2-5, the V gene TRBV4-3; the TCRdb call, TRBD1, lacks DNA for checking. The CDR3 totals 13 residues. From germline, CDR1 is LGHNA and CDR2 YSLEER. The CDR3 loop reads CASSQVGEETQYF.

This sequence joins TRBV6-5 and TRBJ2-5. Germline V gene lookup returns CDR1 MNHEY and CDR2 SVGAGI. The CDR3 consists of 14 residues. This CDR3 reads CASSSRLGQETQYF.

The chain employs TRBV20-1 and TRBJ2-5; the D call of TRBD1 rests on TCRdb alone, since no DNA is present to check it. The germline gives CDR1 DFQATT, CDR2 SNEGSKA (reference sequence). The CDR3 is 12 residues long. CDR3 sequence reads: CSARASAPAQYF.

This chain uses TRBV29-1 with TRBJ2-1; the TRBD2 assignment by TCRdb is unverifiable without DNA. The germline V gene encodes CDR1 SQVTM and CDR2 ANQGSEA. The CDR3 spans 14 residues. The CDR3 here is CSVGASGLPNEQFF.

The V call is TRBV12-3 or TRBV12-4, the J call TRBJ2-1; the D call from TCRdb, TRBD2, cannot be confirmed without DNA. The length of the CDR3 is 16 residues. CDR3 region: CASSTGDSGPYNEQFF.

The chain couples TRBV12-3 or TRBV12-4 to TRBJ2-1; the D call from TCRdb, TRBD1, cannot be confirmed without DNA. The CDR3 has 15 residues. The CDR3 sequence: CASTLGQGVYNEQFF.

The gene calls are TRBV7-2 and TRBJ2-7; the TCRdb call, TRBD1, lacks DNA for checking. From germline, CDR1 is SGHTA and CDR2 FQGNSA. The CDR3 length is 13 residues. The CDR3: CASSPPFLYEQYF.

The CDR3 loop is CASSRPGQGAYGYTF. The J gene is TRBJ1-2, the V gene TRBV7-2; TCRdb outputs TRBD1, but without DNA this stays unchecked. The CDR3 has 15 amino acids. Germline V gene sequence: CDR1 SGHTA, CDR2 FQGNSA.

The genes are TRBV4-3 and TRBJ2-1; TCRdb's D call, TRBD1, is unchecked because there is no DNA. CDR3 length: 15 amino acids. CDR1 is LGHNA, CDR2 YSLEER, per germline. The CDR3 protein is CASSYRAQGANEQFF.

The chain uses TRBV20-1 and TRBJ2-7. The CDR3 totals 13 residues. CDR1 DFQATT and CDR2 SNEGSKA come from the germline V gene (reference sequence). CDR3 amino acids: CSASRLRHYEQYF.

V usage is TRBV19 and J usage is TRBJ1-3; TCRdb's D gene call, TRBD1, goes unchecked for lack of DNA. The CDR3 loop spans 16 amino acids. The germline V gene has CDR1 LNHDA and CDR2 SQIVND (reference sequence). This CDR3 reads CASTNGRTGSGNTIYF.